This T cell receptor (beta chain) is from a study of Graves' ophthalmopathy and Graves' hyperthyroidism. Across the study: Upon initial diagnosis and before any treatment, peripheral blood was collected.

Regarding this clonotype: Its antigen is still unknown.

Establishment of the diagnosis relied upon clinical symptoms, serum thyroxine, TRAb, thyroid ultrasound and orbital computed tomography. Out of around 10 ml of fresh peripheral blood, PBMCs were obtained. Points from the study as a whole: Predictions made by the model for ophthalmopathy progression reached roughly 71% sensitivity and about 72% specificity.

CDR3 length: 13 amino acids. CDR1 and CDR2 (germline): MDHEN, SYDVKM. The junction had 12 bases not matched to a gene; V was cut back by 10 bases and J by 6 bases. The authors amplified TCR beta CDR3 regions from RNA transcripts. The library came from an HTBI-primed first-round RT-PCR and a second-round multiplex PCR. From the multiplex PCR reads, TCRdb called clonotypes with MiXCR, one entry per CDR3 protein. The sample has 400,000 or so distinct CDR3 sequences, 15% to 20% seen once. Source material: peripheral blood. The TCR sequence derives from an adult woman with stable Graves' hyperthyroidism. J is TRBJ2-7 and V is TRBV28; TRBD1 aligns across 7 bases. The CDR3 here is CATWLGGPSEQYF. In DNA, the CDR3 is TGTGCCACCTGGCTAGGGGGCCCCTCCGAGCAGTACTTC. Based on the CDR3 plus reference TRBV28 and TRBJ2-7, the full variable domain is DVKVTQSSRYLVKRTGEKVFLECVQDMDHENMFWYRQDPGLGLRLIYFSYDVKMKEKGDIPEGYSVSREKKERFSLILESASTNQTSMYLCATWLGGPSEQYFGPGTRLTVT.